The 12 T cell receptor beta chains below all came from one sample that was sequenced in a study of T cell repertoires in cytomegalovirus infection. One entry per CDR3 protein results from TCRdb running MiXCR on the reads. The data contain about 110,000 distinct CDR3 sequences, roughly 40% of them singletons. The antigens of these receptors remain unknown. The starting material was CD8+ T cells from cultured PBMCs, obtained from culture after CMV antigen stimulation. All receptors come from a human donor in good health (CMV status not recorded). Some clones in this sample may be carry-over from other donors' samples.

Notes on this clonotype: One junction end does not reproduce the germline sequence, and a read error may be involved. The CDR3 bases are TGTGCCAGCAGCTTATTCCGAGGGGGGGGAGTTTCTATCTTT. Its protein is CASSLFRGGGVSIF. This chain connects TRBV7-2 to TRBJ1-1, with D possibly matching TRBD1 (6 bases). Germline V CDR1 and CDR2: SGHTA, FQGNSA. This CDR3 has 14 residues. Using reference TRBV7-2 and TRBJ1-1 for the parts outside the CDR3, the full variable domain is GAGVSQSPSNKVTEKGKDVELRCDPISGHTALYWYRQSLGQGLEFLIYFQGNSAPDKSGLPSDRFSAERTGGSVSTLTIQRTQQEDSAVYLCASSLFRGGGVSIFGQGTRLTVV.

This sequence joins TRBV10-3 and TRBJ1-1; a weak D match, TRBD1 (5 bases). Germline V lookup: CDR1 ENHRY, CDR2 SYGVKD. The V gene lost 4 bases and the J gene lost 2 bases, with 11 bases spanning the gap. The CDR3 totals 14 residues. The CDR3 DNA sequence: TGTGCCATCAGTGTTGGGGGGATAAACACTGAAGCTTTCTTT. Translated: CAISVGGINTEAFF.

This chain links TRBV19 with TRBJ2-1; 8 bases align to TRBD2. V shed 7 bases, J shed 5 bases, and the junction held 7 bases outside the gene matches. The germline CDR1 and CDR2 sequences are LNHDA and SQIVND (reference sequence). CDR3 length equals 14 residues. The CDR3 nucleotides read TGTGCCAGTACCGGCGGGGGGCCCCACAATGAGCAGTTCTTC. It translates to CASTGGGPHNEQFF. The whole variable domain, filled in from reference TRBV19 and TRBJ2-1, reads DGGITQSPKYLFRKEGQNVTLSCEQNLNHDAMYWYRQDPGQGLRLIYYSQIVNDFQKGDIAEGYSVSREKKESFPLTVTSAQKNPTAFYLCASTGGGPHNEQFFGPGTRLTVL.

The chain employs TRBV28 and TRBJ2-1; D may be TRBD2 (6 bases). Germline V gene sequence: CDR1 MDHEN, CDR2 SYDVKM. CDR3 length: 13 residues. V was shortened by 9 bases and J by 4 bases, with 13 bases between the two germline ends. CDR3 coding DNA: TGTGCCAGTCGGGATGGGGGGTACAATGAGCAGTTCTTC. This codes for CASRDGGYNEQFF. Full variable domain (rest looked up from reference TRBV28 and TRBJ2-1): DVKVTQSSRYLVKRTGEKVFLECVQDMDHENMFWYRQDPGLGLRLIYFSYDVKMKEKGDIPEGYSVSREKKERFSLILESASTNQTSMYLCASRDGGYNEQFFGPGTRLTVL.

This clonotype was recorded only once. V and J are TRBV18 and TRBJ2-5; D possibly corresponds to TRBD1 (5 bases). Germline V gene lookup returns CDR1 KGHSH and CDR2 LQKENI. V lost 0 bases and J 4 bases, leaving 15 bases between the germline ends. CDR3 length: 16 amino acids. CDR3 sequence reads: CASSPPIREYRETQYF. The CDR3 region has the DNA TGTGCCAGCTCACCACCTATCAGGGAATACAGAGAGACCCAGTACTTC.

This clonotype was observed a single time. This chain links TRBV12-3 or TRBV12-4 with TRBJ2-1, with D perhaps matching TRBD1 or TRBD2 (5 bases each). There are 14 residues in the CDR3. V lost 5 bases to trimming and J lost 9 bases, with 17 bases between them. CDR3 region: CASSPPGRIGEQFF. CDR3 nucleotide sequence: TGTGCCAGCAGTCCACCGGGACGCATCGGTGAGCAGTTCTTC.

This clonotype was observed a few times. The chain couples TRBV15 to TRBJ2-7; maybe TRBD1 (6 bases). The CDR3 has 14 amino acids. V gave up 6 bases and J gave up 3 bases, with 15 bases separating them. The germline CDR1 and CDR2 sequences are LNHNV and YYDKDF (reference sequence). CDR3 loop: CATSPGRGSYEQYF. CDR3 in DNA: TGTGCCACCAGTCCAGGAAGGGGGAGCTACGAGCAGTACTTC.

V gene TRBV19 combines with J gene TRBJ1-2; the match to TRBD1 covers 8 bases. CDR1 and CDR2 (germline): LNHDA, SQIVND (reference sequence). V lost 5 bases to trimming and J lost 3 bases; unmatched junction nucleotides: 5. CDR3 length: 14 residues. The CDR3 spells CASSSSGGDYGYTF. CDR3 nucleotide sequence: TGTGCCAGTAGTTCCTCAGGGGGCGACTATGGCTACACCTTC.

This clonotype showed up just a few times. The chain recombines TRBV4-1 with TRBJ2-7; 7 bases line up with TRBD2. V lost 3 bases to trimming and J lost 3 bases; unmatched junction nucleotides: 11. The CDR3 totals 16 residues. The germline CDR1 and CDR2 sequences are MGHRA and YSYEKL. CDR3 sequence (DNA): TGCGCCAGCAGCCAGGACCTTGGAGCGGGGTACTACGAGCAGTACTTC. Translation: CASSQDLGAGYYEQYF.

The chain couples TRBV28 to TRBJ1-1; a possible D gene is TRBD1 (5 bases). The V end lost 8 bases, the J end lost 0 bases, and 16 bases lay between the germline ends. In germline, CDR1 is MDHEN, CDR2 SYDVKM. The CDR3 has 15 amino acids. CDR3 sequence reads: CASQIPGRLNTEAFF. DNA for the CDR3: TGTGCCAGCCAAATTCCGGGACGGTTGAACACTGAAGCTTTCTTT.

V and J are TRBV7-2 and TRBJ2-2; 15 nucleotides line up with TRBD2. CDR3 length equals 18 residues. The V and J ends lost 5 bases and 3 bases, in that order; junction bases with no gene match: 7. Looked up from germline, CDR1 is SGHTA and CDR2 is FQGNSA. DNA for the CDR3: TGTGCCAGCAGCCTAGGGACTAGCGGGGGGTCCCACACCGGGGAGCTGTTTTTT. Translated, it gives CASSLGTSGGSHTGELFF.

This clonotype was seen only a few times. The chain is built from TRBV7-2 and TRBJ1-6; D remains ambiguous. Germline CDR1 and CDR2: SGHTA and FQGNSA. The CDR3 has 14 amino acids. V shed 1 base and J shed 6 bases, with 7 bases lying between them. CDR3 in amino acids: CASSLGPLNSPLHF. CDR3 bases: TGTGCCAGCAGCTTAGGGCCCCTTAATTCACCCCTCCACTTT.